The next 12 T cell receptor beta chains were all read from a single sample in a study of Tregs in tolerant kidney transplant recipients. Libraries were prepared by immunoSEQ multiplex PCR; TCRdb keeps only in-frame clonotypes and omits some of them. The data show 70,000 to 95,000 clones, around 93% seen once. The sample here was Tregs from blood, taken before the transplant. These receptors originate from a human donor who received a combined kidney and bone marrow transplant.

This chain links TRBV30 with TRBJ1-1; D is undetermined. The CDR3 runs to 12 residues. Germline values: CDR1 GTSNPN, CDR2 SVGIG (reference sequence). With 2 bases removed from V and 3 bases from J, the gap between germline ends came to 7 bases. The CDR3 region has the DNA TGTGCCTGGAGTCCCGTGTACACTGAAGCTTTCTTT. As protein: CAWSPVYTEAFF.

This chain joins TRBV28 and TRBJ1-1; D ambiguous. Germline V CDR1 and CDR2: MDHEN, SYDVKM. Deletions cut 4 bases from V and 1 base from J, with 7 bases between. This CDR3 contains 13 residues. The CDR3: CASSSTENTEAFF. The CDR3 DNA reads as TGTGCCAGCAGTTCCACAGAGAACACTGAAGCTTTCTTT.

V is TRBV5-1 and J is TRBJ2-5; TRBD1 matches at 10 bases. Near its end, the DNA agrees better with TRBJ2-7, so the J call may be wrong. CDR3 length: 15 residues. Germline V gives CDR1 SGHRS, CDR2 YFSETQ. CDR3 region: CASSIGTGESYEQYF. As DNA, the CDR3 is TGCGCCAGCAGCATTGGGACAGGGGAAAGCTACGAGCAGTACTTC.

In this sample, this clone turned up a few times. The chain carries TRBV4-1 and TRBJ1-1; weak D call: TRBD1 (6 bases). V dropped 3 bases and J dropped 6 bases, with 17 bases sitting between them. Looked up from germline, CDR1 is MGHRA and CDR2 is YSYEKL. There are 15 residues in the CDR3. The CDR3 sequence is CASSQPTTGSPEAFF. The CDR3 nucleotides are TGCGCCAGCAGCCAGCCAACCACAGGGTCCCCTGAAGCTTTCTTT.

The chain joins TRBV7-9 to TRBJ2-4, with 12 bases that match TRBD2. Germline V CDR1 and CDR2: SEHNR, FQNEAQ (reference sequence). The CDR3 loop spans 17 amino acids. Germline trimming cut 0 bases from V and 9 bases from J; bases unmatched to any gene: 9. CDR3 coding DNA: TGTGCCAGCAGCTTAGCTGGTCGGACTAGCGGGAAGATCATTCAGTACTTC. Protein sequence: CASSLAGRTSGKIIQYF.

This clone was picked up one time. The V gene is TRBV19, the J gene TRBJ1-2; D is undetermined. The CDR3 covers 15 residues. The V end lost 7 bases, the J end lost 3 bases, and 18 bases lay between the germline ends. Germline values: CDR1 LNHDA, CDR2 SQIVND (reference sequence). The CDR3 is CASKIGDTLDYGYTF. DNA of the CDR3: TGTGCCAGTAAAATTGGGGATACCTTGGACTATGGCTACACCTTC.

The count of this clone is one. The V and J genes are TRBV25-1 and TRBJ1-4; D gene uncertain. V was shortened by 2 bases and J by 6 bases, with 13 bases between the two germline ends. Germline V gene data show CDR1 as MGHDK and CDR2 as SYGVNS. The CDR3 runs to 15 residues. The CDR3 region has the DNA TGTGCCAGCAGTGAAGGAGGTGCCGGAGATGAAAAACTGTTTTTT. Protein sequence: CASSEGGAGDEKLFF.

The chain has TRBV6-5 and TRBJ2-7; 12 bases are a match to TRBD2. The CDR3 extends over 16 amino acids. Germline trimming cut 0 bases from V and 5 bases from J; bases unmatched to any gene: 5. Germline CDR1 reads MNHEY; CDR2 reads SVGAGI. DNA of the CDR3: TGTGCCAGCAGTTACTCGAGTCTAGCGGGAGGGGACGAGCAGTACTTC. It yields the protein CASSYSSLAGGDEQYF.

The chain links TRBV7-9 to TRBJ2-1; 7 nucleotides line up with TRBD1. CDR3 length: 14 residues. The trim removed 1 base at V and 9 bases at J, leaving 6 bases unmatched. Germline V CDR1 and CDR2: SEHNR, FQNEAQ (reference sequence). The CDR3 sequence is CASSLGSTGIEQFF. In DNA, the CDR3 is TGTGCCAGCAGCTTAGGATCGACAGGGATTGAGCAGTTCTTC. The full variable domain, completed using reference TRBV7-9 and TRBJ2-1, is DTGVSQNPRHKITKRGQNVTFRCDPISEHNRLYWYRQTLGQGPEFLTYFQNEAQLEKSRLLSDRFSAERPKGSFSTLEIQRTEQGDSAMYLCASSLGSTGIEQFFGPGTRLTVL.

The chain employs TRBV11-2 and TRBJ1-2; D not resolved. The length of the CDR3 is 14 residues. CDR1 SGHAT and CDR2 FQNNGV come from the germline V gene. The V and J ends lost 5 bases and 5 bases respectively, with 15 bases between them. The chain's CDR3 is CASSPEQSFYGYTF. The DNA of the CDR3 is TGTGCCAGCAGCCCAGAACAGAGCTTTTATGGCTACACCTTC.

The V gene is TRBV18, the J gene TRBJ1-4; D remains ambiguous. The CDR3 runs to 15 residues. Per the germline V gene, CDR1 is KGHSH and CDR2 is LQKENI. V was cut by 2 bases and J by 3 bases, with 10 bases left in between. The CDR3 region has the DNA TGTGCCAGCTCACCAACCGGAGCGGCTAATGAAAAACTGTTTTTT. Translation gives CASSPTGAANEKLFF.

The chain links TRBV4-1 to TRBJ2-1, with TRBD2 matching over 10 bases. Germline V gene lookup returns CDR1 MGHRA and CDR2 YSYEKL. V was clipped by 1 base and J by 7 bases; unmatched bases: 13. The CDR3 runs to 18 residues. CDR3 protein: CASSQVDMGLASVNEQFF. The CDR3 nucleotides read TGCGCCAGCAGCCAAGTAGATATGGGACTAGCGTCGGTGAATGAGCAGTTCTTC.